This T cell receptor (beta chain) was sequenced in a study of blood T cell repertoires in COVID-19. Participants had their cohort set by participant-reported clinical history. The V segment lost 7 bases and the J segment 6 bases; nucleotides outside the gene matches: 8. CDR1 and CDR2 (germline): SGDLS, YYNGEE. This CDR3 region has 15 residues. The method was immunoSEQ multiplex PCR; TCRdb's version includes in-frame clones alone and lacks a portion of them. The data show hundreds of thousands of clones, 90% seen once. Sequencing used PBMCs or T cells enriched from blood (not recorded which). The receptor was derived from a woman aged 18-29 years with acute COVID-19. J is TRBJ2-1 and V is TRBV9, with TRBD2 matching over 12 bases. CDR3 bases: TGTGCCAGCGGTAGGACTAGCGGGACTCTCAATGAGCAGTTCTTC. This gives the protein CASGRTSGTLNEQFF.